This paragraph reports one T cell receptor beta chain. The sample is drawn from a study of T cell repertoires in cytomegalovirus infection. This CDR3 spans 13 amino acids. J was trimmed by 1 base and V by 5 bases; bases with no gene match: 2. Germline V gene sequence: CDR1 GTSNPN, CDR2 SVGIG (reference sequence). TCRdb independently ran MiXCR on the reads; one entry per CDR3 protein. The table has about 260,000 distinct CDR3 sequences, less than 9.5% seen once; the top ten hold less than 15%. Sequencing was performed on PBMCs. The chain has TRBV30 and TRBJ1-2; 9 nucleotides match TRBD1. This receptor was taken from a human donor in good health (CMV status not recorded). Some clones in this sample may be carry-over from other donors' samples. CDR3 DNA: TGTGCCTGGGGACAGGGGATTAACTATGGCTACACCTTC. As protein: CAWGQGINYGYTF.